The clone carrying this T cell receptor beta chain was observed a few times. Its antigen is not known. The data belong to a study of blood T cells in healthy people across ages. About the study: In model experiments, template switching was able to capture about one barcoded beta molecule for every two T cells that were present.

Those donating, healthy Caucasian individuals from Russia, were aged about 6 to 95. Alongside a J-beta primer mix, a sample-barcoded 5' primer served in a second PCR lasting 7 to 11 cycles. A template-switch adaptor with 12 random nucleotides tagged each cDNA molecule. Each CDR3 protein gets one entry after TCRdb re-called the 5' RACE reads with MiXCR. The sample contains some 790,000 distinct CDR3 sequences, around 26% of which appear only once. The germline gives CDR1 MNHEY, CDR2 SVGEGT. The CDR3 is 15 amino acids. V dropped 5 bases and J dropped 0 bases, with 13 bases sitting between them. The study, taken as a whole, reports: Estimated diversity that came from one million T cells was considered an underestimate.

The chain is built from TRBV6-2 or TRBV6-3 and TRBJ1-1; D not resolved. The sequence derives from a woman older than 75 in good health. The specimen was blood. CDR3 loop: CASSQTGVLNTEAFF. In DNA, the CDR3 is TGTGCCAGCAGTCAGACCGGGGTCCTGAACACTGAAGCTTTCTTT.